The rows below give T cell receptor beta chains drawn from one sample of a study of T cells in Graves' hyperthyroidism and ophthalmopathy. TCRdb fed the multiplex PCR reads into MiXCR, producing one record per CDR3 protein. Of 500,000 to 550,000 distinct CDR3 sequences in the sample, roughly 20% were seen once. Sequenced material: blood. Receptor source: a man younger than 35 with Graves' hyperthyroidism. Both conserved end residues are part of each CDR3. The order of the fields is V gene, clone size, J gene, D gene, CDR3 DNA, CDR3 protein. The D gene is left open where the match is weak. Clone size is stated in some rows and not others, as once, few, many or a class when expanded.

v_gene: TRBV7-6
abundance: many
j_gene: TRBJ1-2
d_gene: NA
CDR3nt: TGTGCCAGCAGCTTATACACATTCTATGGCTACACCTTC
CDR3aa: CASSLYTFYGYTF

v_gene: TRBV6-1
abundance: many
j_gene: TRBJ2-7
d_gene: NA
CDR3nt: TGTGCCAGCAGTGGGACGGTCTCCTACGAGCAGTACTTC
CDR3aa: CASSGTVSYEQYF

v_gene: TRBV29-1
abundance: many
j_gene: TRBJ1-3
d_gene: NA
CDR3nt: TGCAGCACCGACCCAAACACCATATATTTT
CDR3aa: CSTDPNTIYF

v_gene: TRBV2
abundance: NA
j_gene: TRBJ2-7
d_gene: TRBD1
CDR3nt: TGTGCCAGCACATCCGGGACAGGGCGTAGCGAGCAGTACTTC
CDR3aa: CASTSGTGRSEQYF

v_gene: TRBV2
abundance: many
j_gene: TRBJ2-7
d_gene: NA
CDR3nt: TGTGCCAGCAATAACGGTTTCTACGAGCAGTACTTC
CDR3aa: CASNNGFYEQYF

v_gene: TRBV6-5
abundance: many
j_gene: TRBJ1-6
d_gene: NA
CDR3nt: TGTGCCAGCAGCTACCTTCAAGGACCCCTCCACTTT
CDR3aa: CASSYLQGPLHF

v_gene: TRBV15
abundance: many
j_gene: TRBJ1-5
d_gene: NA
CDR3nt: TGTGCCACCAGCAGTAGAACGGAGCAGCCCCAGCATTTT
CDR3aa: CATSSRTEQPQHF

v_gene: TRBV28
abundance: many
j_gene: TRBJ1-5
d_gene: NA
CDR3nt: TGTGCCAGCACCCCCCTTGATAGCAATCAGCCCCAGCATTTT
CDR3aa: CASTPLDSNQPQHF

v_gene: TRBV20-1
abundance: NA
j_gene: TRBJ2-2
d_gene: NA
CDR3nt: TGCAGTGCTAGAGTTGGGGGACGTGGGGAGCTGCTTTTT
CDR3aa: CSARVGGRGELLF

v_gene: TRBV25-1
abundance: many
j_gene: TRBJ1-3
d_gene: NA
CDR3nt: TGTGCCAGCAGTGGTGGTTTGGACAGTCGAAACACCATATATTTT
CDR3aa: CASSGGLDSRNTIYF

v_gene: TRBV6-2/TRBV6-3
abundance: NA
j_gene: TRBJ2-7
d_gene: NA
CDR3nt: TGTGCCAGCAGTTACCAGGGATCGGTGGCCTACGAGCAGTACTTC
CDR3aa: CASSYQGSVAYEQYF

v_gene: TRBV6-2/TRBV6-3
abundance: NA
j_gene: TRBJ2-7
d_gene: TRBD2
CDR3nt: TGTGCCAGCAGGATGAGGACTAGCTCCTACGAGCAGTACTTC
CDR3aa: CASRMRTSSYEQYF

v_gene: TRBV12-3/TRBV12-4
abundance: NA
j_gene: TRBJ1-6
d_gene: NA
CDR3nt: TGTGCCGGCAGTTTGGGGGGAGTGGGGCATTCACCCCTCCACTTT
CDR3aa: CAGSLGGVGHSPLHF

v_gene: TRBV7-9
abundance: many
j_gene: TRBJ2-7
d_gene: NA
CDR3nt: TGTGCCAGCACCGGGACTTACTCGCTCGAGCAGTACTTC
CDR3aa: CASTGTYSLEQYF

v_gene: TRBV7-9
abundance: many
j_gene: TRBJ2-2
d_gene: NA
CDR3nt: TGTGCCAGCAGCTTACCCAGCTGGTCCGGGGAGCTGTTTTTT
CDR3aa: CASSLPSWSGELFF

v_gene: TRBV12-3/TRBV12-4
abundance: many
j_gene: TRBJ2-2
d_gene: TRBD1
CDR3nt: TGTGCCAGCAGTTTACCGGGACAGACGAACACCGGGGAGCTGTTTTTT
CDR3aa: CASSLPGQTNTGELFF

v_gene: TRBV6-1
abundance: NA
j_gene: TRBJ1-1
d_gene: NA
CDR3nt: TGTGCCAGCAGTGGGGGCCGAGATTTGAACACTGAAGCTTTCTTT
CDR3aa: CASSGGRDLNTEAFF

v_gene: TRBV7-8
abundance: few
j_gene: TRBJ1-1
d_gene: TRBD1
CDR3nt: TGTGCCAGCAGCTTAGAAGGGACAGCCTCTGAAGCTTTCTTT
CDR3aa: CASSLEGTASEAFF

v_gene: TRBV11-2
abundance: NA
j_gene: TRBJ2-7
d_gene: TRBD2
CDR3nt: TGTGCCAGCAGCCACCCCCCGGGACTAGCGGGAGGGCCCTCCTTTGGGCAGTACTTC
CDR3aa: CASSHPPGLAGGPSFGQYF

v_gene: TRBV12-5
abundance: few
j_gene: TRBJ1-5
d_gene: NA
CDR3nt: TGTGCGGGTATAGGGGGGTATGGCAATCAGCCCCAGCATTTT
CDR3aa: CAGIGGYGNQPQHF

v_gene: TRBV6-5
abundance: many
j_gene: TRBJ1-5
d_gene: TRBD1
CDR3nt: TGTGCCAGCAGTTACCTCAGGGGGGGACAGCCCCAGCATTTT
CDR3aa: CASSYLRGGQPQHF

v_gene: TRBV12-3/TRBV12-4
abundance: NA
j_gene: TRBJ2-7
d_gene: TRBD1
CDR3nt: TGTGCCAGCAGCGACATGCCGGGACAGAGCTACGAGCAGTACTTC
CDR3aa: CASSDMPGQSYEQYF

v_gene: TRBV6-2/TRBV6-3
abundance: many
j_gene: TRBJ1-5
d_gene: NA
CDR3nt: TGTGCCAGCAGTTACTCAGGGTTTAATCAGCCCCAGCATTTT
CDR3aa: CASSYSGFNQPQHF

v_gene: TRBV4-1
abundance: NA
j_gene: TRBJ2-7
d_gene: TRBD2
CDR3nt: TGCGCCAGCAGCCCCAGCGGGGCGGGGGGCACCTACGAGCAGTACTTC
CDR3aa: CASSPSGAGGTYEQYF

v_gene: TRBV6-5
abundance: NA
j_gene: TRBJ1-3
d_gene: NA
CDR3nt: TGTGCCAGCACTTCGGGGGTCCCCTCTGGAAACACCATATATTTT
CDR3aa: CASTSGVPSGNTIYF

v_gene: TRBV2
abundance: many
j_gene: TRBJ1-1
d_gene: NA
CDR3nt: TGTGCCAGCAAACCCCGGGTTCTGAACACTGAAGCTTTCTTT
CDR3aa: CASKPRVLNTEAFF

v_gene: TRBV6-2/TRBV6-3
abundance: NA
j_gene: TRBJ1-6
d_gene: TRBD1
CDR3nt: TGTGCCAGCAGTTACCACCCAGCCGGGACAGGGATAATTAATTCACCCCTCCACTTT
CDR3aa: CASSYHPAGTGIINSPLHF

v_gene: TRBV19
abundance: few
j_gene: TRBJ1-5
d_gene: NA
CDR3nt: TGTGCCAGCAGGGACAATGATCAGCCCCAGCATTTT
CDR3aa: CASRDNDQPQHF

v_gene: TRBV11-2
abundance: few
j_gene: TRBJ1-1
d_gene: NA
CDR3nt: TGTGCCAGCAGCATGATAACTGAAGCTTTCTTT
CDR3aa: CASSMITEAFF

v_gene: TRBV6-1
abundance: NA
j_gene: TRBJ2-7
d_gene: NA
CDR3nt: TGTGCCAGCAGTGCGACTCTATCCCACGAGCAGTACTTC
CDR3aa: CASSATLSHEQYF

v_gene: TRBV30
abundance: NA
j_gene: TRBJ1-1
d_gene: NA
CDR3nt: TGTGCCTGGAGTGTGATCGCGAGCACTGAAGCTTTCTTT
CDR3aa: CAWSVIASTEAFF

v_gene: TRBV5-6
abundance: NA
j_gene: TRBJ1-1
d_gene: NA
CDR3nt: TGTGCCAGCAGCTTGGCCTCGACAGCTGAAGCTTTCTTT
CDR3aa: CASSLASTAEAFF

v_gene: TRBV5-1
abundance: many
j_gene: TRBJ2-5
d_gene: NA
CDR3nt: TGCGCCAGCAGCTTGGATGGGGACAACCAAGAGACCCAGTACTTC
CDR3aa: CASSLDGDNQETQYF

v_gene: TRBV10-2
abundance: NA
j_gene: TRBJ2-5
d_gene: TRBD1
CDR3nt: TGCGCCAGTCTACATACAGGGGGCCAAGAGACCCAGTACTTC
CDR3aa: CASLHTGGQETQYF

v_gene: TRBV6-1
abundance: NA
j_gene: TRBJ1-1
d_gene: NA
CDR3nt: TGTGCCAGCAGTGAAATCGGGGCTTTCTTT
CDR3aa: CASSEIGAFF

v_gene: TRBV6-2/TRBV6-3
abundance: many
j_gene: TRBJ1-5
d_gene: NA
CDR3nt: TGTGCCAGCAGTCCCCGGGCGAAGCCCCAGCATTTT
CDR3aa: CASSPRAKPQHF

v_gene: TRBV5-4
abundance: many
j_gene: TRBJ1-2
d_gene: NA
CDR3nt: TGTGCCAGCAGCTTGGGAGGCATCTTTAACTATGGCTACACCTTC
CDR3aa: CASSLGGIFNYGYTF

v_gene: TRBV30
abundance: many
j_gene: TRBJ1-1
d_gene: NA
CDR3nt: TGTGCCTGGAGTGTGGTACAGGGAAAGCCTGAAGCTTTCTTT
CDR3aa: CAWSVVQGKPEAFF

v_gene: TRBV11-2
abundance: many
j_gene: TRBJ2-5
d_gene: TRBD1
CDR3nt: TGTGCCAGCAGCCGGGGACAGTCCGAGACCCAGTACTTC
CDR3aa: CASSRGQSETQYF

v_gene: TRBV5-1
abundance: many
j_gene: TRBJ2-2
d_gene: NA
CDR3nt: TGCGCCAGCAGCTTGACGTGGAGGGGGGCGAGAGCCGGGGAGCTGTTTTTT
CDR3aa: CASSLTWRGARAGELFF

v_gene: TRBV19
abundance: NA
j_gene: TRBJ1-5
d_gene: NA
CDR3nt: TGTGCCAGTGGACAGACAGGATACAATCAGCCCCAGCATTTT
CDR3aa: CASGQTGYNQPQHF

v_gene: TRBV4-1
abundance: few
j_gene: TRBJ1-1
d_gene: NA
CDR3nt: TGCGCCAGCAGCCAAGATTCGTCCCCGAACACTGAAGCTTTCTTT
CDR3aa: CASSQDSSPNTEAFF

v_gene: TRBV12-3/TRBV12-4
abundance: many
j_gene: TRBJ2-2
d_gene: NA
CDR3nt: TGTGCCAGCAGTCTCTGGAGGGTTACCCCCGGGGAGCTGTTTTTT
CDR3aa: CASSLWRVTPGELFF

v_gene: TRBV19
abundance: many
j_gene: TRBJ2-2
d_gene: NA
CDR3nt: TGTGCCAGTAGTATTCCGACAGGATCGAACACCGGGGAGCTGTTTTTT
CDR3aa: CASSIPTGSNTGELFF

v_gene: TRBV6-2/TRBV6-3
abundance: many
j_gene: TRBJ2-7
d_gene: NA
CDR3nt: TGTGCCAGCAGTCCACGTAACGGGCAGTACTTC
CDR3aa: CASSPRNGQYF

v_gene: TRBV4-1
abundance: NA
j_gene: TRBJ2-5
d_gene: TRBD2
CDR3nt: TGCGCCAGCAGCCAACCCTCCGGGGCCCGACCAGGACTAGCGGCCCCAGAGACCCAGTACTTC
CDR3aa: CASSQPSGARPGLAAPETQYF

v_gene: TRBV6-2/TRBV6-3
abundance: NA
j_gene: TRBJ2-7
d_gene: TRBD2
CDR3nt: TGTGCCAGCAGTTACTCGTCGTCCCGGACTAGCAGTTACTACGAGCAGTACTTC
CDR3aa: CASSYSSSRTSSYYEQYF

v_gene: TRBV12-3/TRBV12-4
abundance: once
j_gene: TRBJ2-2
d_gene: TRBD1
CDR3nt: TGTGCCAGCAGCCCGACAGGGGCCACCGGGGAGCTGTTTTTT
CDR3aa: CASSPTGATGELFF

v_gene: TRBV12-3/TRBV12-4
abundance: many
j_gene: TRBJ2-7
d_gene: TRBD2
CDR3nt: TGTGCCAGCAGTTCACGCCCTGGACTAGTCTACGAGCAGTACTTC
CDR3aa: CASSSRPGLVYEQYF

v_gene: TRBV19
abundance: few
j_gene: TRBJ1-2
d_gene: TRBD1
CDR3nt: TGTGCCAGTAGTAACCCCGGGACAGCAATCTATGGCTACACCTTC
CDR3aa: CASSNPGTAIYGYTF

v_gene: TRBV28
abundance: many
j_gene: TRBJ2-5
d_gene: TRBD1
CDR3nt: TGTGCCAGCAGTTTAGGGGGGACAGGGGCCCTCCAAGAGACCCAGTACTTC
CDR3aa: CASSLGGTGALQETQYF

v_gene: TRBV28
abundance: NA
j_gene: TRBJ2-7
d_gene: NA
CDR3nt: TGTGCCAGCAGTTTATCGCGAGCAGACGAGCAGTACTTC
CDR3aa: CASSLSRADEQYF

v_gene: TRBV6-1
abundance: NA
j_gene: TRBJ2-7
d_gene: NA
CDR3nt: TGTGCCAGCAGTGAAGATCCCAAAAGCTCCTACGAGCAGTACTTC
CDR3aa: CASSEDPKSSYEQYF

v_gene: TRBV6-5
abundance: many
j_gene: TRBJ1-1
d_gene: NA
CDR3nt: TGTGCCAGCAGTTACTCGTCCTCAGGGATGAGCACTGAAGCTTTCTTT
CDR3aa: CASSYSSSGMSTEAFF

v_gene: TRBV27
abundance: many
j_gene: TRBJ2-5
d_gene: TRBD2
CDR3nt: TGTGCCAGCAGTCCTCGGGGAGCGGGGGGGCGGGTGACCCAGTACTTC
CDR3aa: CASSPRGAGGRVTQYF

v_gene: TRBV20-1
abundance: many
j_gene: TRBJ2-7
d_gene: TRBD1
CDR3nt: TGCAGCACCCGGGACAGGCCCCACGAGCAGTACTTC
CDR3aa: CSTRDRPHEQYF

v_gene: TRBV27
abundance: NA
j_gene: TRBJ1-1
d_gene: NA
CDR3nt: TGTGCCAGCAGTTTATCGCGAACAGGGTTCGCAGCTTTCTTT
CDR3aa: CASSLSRTGFAAFF